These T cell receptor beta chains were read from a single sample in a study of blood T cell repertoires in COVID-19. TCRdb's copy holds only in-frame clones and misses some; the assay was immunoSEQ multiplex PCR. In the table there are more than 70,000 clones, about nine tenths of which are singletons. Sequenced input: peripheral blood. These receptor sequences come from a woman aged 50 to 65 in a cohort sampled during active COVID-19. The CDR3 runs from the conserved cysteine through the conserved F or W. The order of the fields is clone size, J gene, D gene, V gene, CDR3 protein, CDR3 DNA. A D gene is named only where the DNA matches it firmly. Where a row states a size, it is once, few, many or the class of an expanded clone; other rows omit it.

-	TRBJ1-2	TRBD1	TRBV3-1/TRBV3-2	CASSQDRDRANYGYTF	TGTGCCAGCAGCCAAGATAGGGACAGGGCTAACTATGGCTACACCTTC
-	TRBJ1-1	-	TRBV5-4	CASSQAGWGTEAFF	TGTGCCAGCAGCCAAGCGGGATGGGGAACTGAAGCTTTCTTT
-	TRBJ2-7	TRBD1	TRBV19	CASSSSGTGVSYEQYF	TGTGCCAGTAGTTCTTCCGGGACAGGGGTCTCCTACGAGCAGTACTTC
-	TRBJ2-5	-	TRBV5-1	CASSVEETQYF	TGCGCCAGCAGCGTAGAAGAGACCCAGTACTTC
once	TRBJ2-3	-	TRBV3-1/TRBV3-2	CASSQAGGTDTQYF	TGTGCCAGCAGCCAGGCAGGGGGCACAGATACGCAGTATTTT
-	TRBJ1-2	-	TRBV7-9	CASSLAASYGYTF	TGTGCCAGCAGCTTAGCCGCGTCCTATGGCTACACCTTC
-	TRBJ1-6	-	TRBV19	CASSISQGNSPLHF	TGTGCCAGTAGTATCAGCCAGGGGAATTCACCCCTCCACTTT
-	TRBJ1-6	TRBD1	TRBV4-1	CASGKLQTGIFSPLHF	TGCGCCAGCGGAAAACTTCAGACAGGGATCTTTTCACCCCTCCACTTT
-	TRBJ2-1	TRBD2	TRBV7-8	CASSLHGLAALEQFF	TGTGCCAGCAGCCTGCACGGACTAGCGGCATTAGAGCAGTTCTTC
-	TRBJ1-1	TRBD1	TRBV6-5	CASSLGGTGGTEAFF	TGTGCCAGCAGTCTCGGAGGGACAGGGGGCACTGAAGCTTTCTTT
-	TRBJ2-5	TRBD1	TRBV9	CASSVGGQGAGETQYF	TGTGCCAGCAGCGTAGGGGGACAGGGGGCCGGGGAGACCCAGTACTTC
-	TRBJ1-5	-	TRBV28	CASSPTGKTSNQPQHF	TGTGCCAGCAGCCCAACAGGGAAGACCAGCAATCAGCCCCAGCATTTT
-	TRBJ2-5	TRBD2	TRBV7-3	CASSFQAGGGPETQYF	TGTGCCAGCAGCTTCCAGGCGGGAGGAGGGCCAGAGACCCAGTACTTC
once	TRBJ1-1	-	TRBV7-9	CASSLGVAAEAFF	TGTGCCAGCAGCTTAGGGGTGGCGGCTGAAGCTTTCTTT
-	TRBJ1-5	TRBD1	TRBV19	CASSGQGDQPQHF	TGTGCCAGTAGCGGACAGGGGGATCAGCCCCAGCATTTT
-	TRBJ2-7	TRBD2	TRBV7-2	CASSPTSGGFYEQYF	TGTGCCAGCAGCCCGACTAGCGGGGGTTTCTACGAGCAGTACTTC